A single sample is the source of the 32 T cell receptor beta chains below, sequenced in a study of cytomegalovirus exposure and HLA in healthy donors. 13 Jbeta primers and 60 Vbeta primers were used for the PCR. Sequenced by immunoSEQ multiplex PCR; TCRdb stores in-frame clones only, minus some. This sample has roughly 180,000 clones, with 76% found just once. Input material: PBMCs. The source of these receptors is a female donor in good health and CMV-seronegative.

The gene calls are TRBV6-5 and TRBJ2-1; 10 bases are shared with TRBD2. Germline CDR1 MNHEY, CDR2 SVGAGI. The CDR3 is made up of 14 amino acids. V lost 6 bases to trimming and J lost 4 bases; unmatched junction nucleotides: 3. The CDR3 sequence is CASRYSGGYNEQFF. As DNA, the CDR3 is TGTGCCAGCAGGTATAGCGGGGGGTACAATGAGCAGTTCTTC.

This clone was counted between two and nine times. The chain combines TRBV29-1 with TRBJ2-3; D is perhaps TRBD2 (6 bases). CDR3 length: 14 amino acids. CDR1 and CDR2 (germline): SQVTM, ANQGSEA. The ends were cut back, 8 bases at V and 5 bases at J, with 20 bases in the middle. The CDR3 reads CSPAGPPVGDTQYF. DNA for the CDR3: TGCAGCCCAGCGGGCCCACCGGTCGGAGATACGCAGTATTTT.

The chain combines TRBV7-2 with TRBJ2-3, with TRBD1 as a possible D gene (6 bases). Trimming removed 8 bases from V and 6 bases from J, with 12 bases in between. The germline gives CDR1 SGHTA, CDR2 FQGNSA. The CDR3 has 12 residues. The DNA for the CDR3 is TGTGCCAGCCAGAGAAGGGGGGATACGCAGTATTTT. Protein product: CASQRRGDTQYF.

This rearrangement joins TRBV4-3 to TRBJ1-4; D may be TRBD1 (5 bases). With 1 base removed from V and 4 bases from J, the gap between germline ends came to 19 bases. There are 18 residues in the CDR3. The germline CDR1 and CDR2 sequences are LGHNA and YSLEER. As DNA, the CDR3 is TGCGCCAGCAGCCAAGGGAGAAGGGGAAGAGCCGATAATGAAAAACTGTTTTTT. This translates into CASSQGRRGRADNEKLFF.

For this clone: A read error may account for a junction end that differs from germline. The V call is TRBV5-8, the J call TRBJ2-7; maybe TRBD1 (6 bases). Germline CDR1 SGHTS, CDR2 YDEGEE. The CDR3 extends over 15 amino acids. The CDR3 DNA is TGTGCCAGCGCATCAGGACAGACCTTCTCCCACGAGCAGTACTTC. This sequence encodes CASASGQTFSHEQYF. The full variable domain, rest sourced from reference TRBV5-8 and TRBJ2-7, is EAGVTQSPTHLIKTRGQQATLRCSPISGHTSVYWYQQALGLGLQFLLWYDEGEERNRGNFPPRFSGRQFPNYSSELNVNALELEDSALYLCASASGQTFSHEQYFGPGTRLTVT.

The chain carries TRBV9 and TRBJ1-4; 10 bases agree with TRBD1. Looked up from germline, CDR1 is SGDLS and CDR2 is YYNGEE. The CDR3 runs to 14 residues. After removal of 0 bases from V and 7 bases from J, the junction contained 0 bases not matched to a gene. CDR3 bases: TGTGCCAGCAGCGTAGGGACAGGGGGTGAAAAACTGTTTTTT. Amino acids: CASSVGTGGEKLFF. Looking up the rest from reference TRBV9 and TRBJ1-4 gives the full variable domain: DSGVTQTPKHLITATGQRVTLRCSPRSGDLSVYWYQQSLDQGLQFLIQYYNGEERAKGNILERFSAQQFPDLHSELNLSSLELGDSALYFCASSVGTGGEKLFFGSGTQLSVL.

This clone was counted only a few times. The chain employs TRBV28 and TRBJ2-5; D remains unclear. Germline V gives CDR1 MDHEN, CDR2 SYDVKM. V dropped 5 bases and J dropped 5 bases, with 18 bases sitting between them. This CDR3 comprises 15 residues. The chain's CDR3 is CASSQSRGVGETQYF. CDR3 DNA sequence: TGTGCCAGCAGTCAAAGTCGAGGCGTCGGGGAGACCCAGTACTTC.

This chain uses TRBV7-3 with TRBJ2-3; TRBD2 matches 7 bases. The CDR3 consists of 14 residues. Germline V gives CDR1 SGHTA, CDR2 FQGTGA. V trimming: 5 bases; J trimming: 2 bases; junction bases outside the gene matches: 4. CDR3 coding DNA: TGTGCCAGCAGCGAAGCGGGGTCCACAGATACGCAGTATTTT. This sequence encodes CASSEAGSTDTQYF.

The chain links TRBV10-3 to TRBJ2-5, with 11 bases fitting TRBD2. The trim removed 3 bases at V and 2 bases at J, leaving 2 bases unmatched. The germline gives CDR1 ENHRY, CDR2 SYGVKD. The CDR3 extends over 15 amino acids. For the CDR3, the DNA is TGTGCCATCAGTGATAGCGGGGGGGCACAAGAGACCCAGTACTTC. It specifies CAISDSGGAQETQYF.

V gene TRBV18 combines with J gene TRBJ2-1; a weak D match, TRBD1 (5 bases). CDR1 and CDR2 (germline): KGHSH, LQKENI. The CDR3 spans 14 residues. V was pared by 5 bases and J by 6 bases, with 14 bases between. CDR3 sequence reads: CASSEQATGNEQFF. The CDR3 DNA is TGTGCCAGCTCAGAACAGGCGACTGGCAATGAGCAGTTCTTC. Full variable domain (remainder filled in from reference TRBV18 and TRBJ2-1): NAGVMQNPRHLVRRRGQEARLRCSPMKGHSHVYWYRQLPEEGLKFMVYLQKENIIDESGMPKERFSAEFPKEGPSILRIQQVVRGDSAAYFCASSEQATGNEQFFGPGTRLTVL.

This chain connects TRBV11-2 to TRBJ2-5; no reliable D call. The germline gives CDR1 SGHAT, CDR2 FQNNGV. Between the trimmed V and J ends, which lost 5 bases and 1 base, there was a span of 5 bases. This CDR3 comprises 12 residues. The CDR3 bases are TGTGCCAGCAGCCCCATCCAAGAGACCCAGTACTTC. It specifies CASSPIQETQYF.

CDR3 sequence reads: CASSPRRDRGLYSPLHF. CDR3 nucleotides: TGCGCCAGCAGCCCAAGAAGGGACAGGGGGCTTTATTCACCCCTCCACTTT. The rearrangement joins TRBV5-1 to TRBJ1-6; TRBD1 agrees at 12 bases. Looked up from germline, CDR1 is SGHRS and CDR2 is YFSETQ. The CDR3 totals 17 residues. V trimming: 4 bases; J trimming: 8 bases; junction bases outside the gene matches: 10.

The chain links TRBV6-1 to TRBJ1-3; D is undetermined. Germline CDR1 and CDR2: MNHNS and SASEGT. The CDR3 totals 15 residues. The CDR3 bases are TGTGCAGACGCGCTCGGAGACGCCAGTGGAAACACCATATATTTT. This translates into CADALGDASGNTIYF.

CDR3 protein: CASPVVGEAQFF. CDR3 DNA sequence: TGCGCCAGCCCCGTAGTGGGAGAAGCCCAGTTCTTC. This chain uses TRBV10-1 with TRBJ2-1, with D tentatively TRBD2 (5 bases). The CDR3 is 12 residues long. V was shortened by 8 bases and J by 13 bases, with 18 bases between the two germline ends. Germline CDR1 and CDR2: WNHNN and SYGVQD (reference sequence).

This rearrangement joins TRBV19 to TRBJ1-1; 8 bases are a match to TRBD1. The germline CDR1 and CDR2 sequences are LNHDA and SQIVND (reference sequence). V was clipped by 8 bases and J by 1 base; unmatched bases: 9. This CDR3 is built from 15 residues. CDR3: CASSGQGVGNTEAFF. The CDR3 coding sequence is TGTGCCAGTTCCGGACAGGGTGTTGGGAACACTGAAGCTTTCTTT. Full variable domain (remainder filled in from reference TRBV19 and TRBJ1-1): DGGITQSPKYLFRKEGQNVTLSCEQNLNHDAMYWYRQDPGQGLRLIYYSQIVNDFQKGDIAEGYSVSREKKESFPLTVTSAQKNPTAFYLCASSGQGVGNTEAFFGQGTRLTVV.

This clone was found once. The chain combines TRBV4-3 with TRBJ2-3; tentative D call: TRBD1 (6 bases). CDR3 length equals 16 residues. Trimming cost V 0 bases and J 6 bases, with 16 bases left between them. Germline V gives CDR1 LGHNA, CDR2 YSLEER. The CDR3 sequence: CASSQDLSRGADTQYF. CDR3 bases: TGCGCCAGCAGCCAAGATCTTTCCAGGGGTGCCGATACGCAGTATTTT.

This chain uses TRBV28 with TRBJ2-1, with 9 nucleotides matching TRBD2. After removal of 5 bases from V and 5 bases from J, the junction contained 7 bases not matched to a gene. There are 15 residues in the CDR3. Per the germline V gene, CDR1 is MDHEN and CDR2 is SYDVKM. The CDR3 reads CASSRTLAGHNEQFF. The CDR3 coding sequence is TGTGCCAGCAGTCGTACTCTAGCGGGACACAATGAGCAGTTCTTC.

The J gene is TRBJ2-5, the V gene TRBV5-4, with D maybe TRBD2 (5 bases). This CDR3 comprises 15 residues. Germline V gene data show CDR1 as SGHNT and CDR2 as YYREEE (reference sequence). Trimming cost V 4 bases and J 0 bases, with 13 bases left between them. CDR3 in amino acids: CASSGGGDYQETQYF. CDR3 coding DNA: TGTGCCAGCAGCGGCGGAGGTGATTACCAAGAGACCCAGTACTTC.

A few counts support this clone. The J gene is TRBJ2-1, the V gene TRBV6-5, with 7 bases fitting TRBD1. Per germline, CDR1 MNHEY and CDR2 SVGAGI. Germline trimming cut 2 bases from V and 0 bases from J; bases unmatched to any gene: 4. This CDR3 contains 16 residues. The CDR3, as DNA: TGTGCCAGCAGTTACCGGGGACAGAGCTCCTACAATGAGCAGTTCTTC. Translated: CASSYRGQSSYNEQFF.

This chain uses TRBV5-1 with TRBJ2-5; TRBD2 aligns across 8 bases. Germline CDR1 SGHRS, CDR2 YFSETQ. The V gene end was trimmed by 4 bases and the J gene end by 1 base; junction bases not matched to a gene: 6. The CDR3 loop spans 15 amino acids. As DNA, the CDR3 is TGCGCCAGCAGCGAACCGACTAGCGCCCAAGAGACCCAGTACTTC. Its protein product is CASSEPTSAQETQYF.

The rearrangement joins TRBV5-6 to TRBJ2-7; perhaps TRBD1 as D (6 bases). The V and J ends lost 2 bases and 5 bases respectively, with 14 bases between them. Germline V gives CDR1 SGHDT, CDR2 YYEEEE. The CDR3 length is 14 residues. CDR3 sequence reads: CASSFLTRGHEQYF. CDR3 nucleotide sequence: TGTGCCAGCAGCTTCCTTACCAGGGGACACGAGCAGTACTTC. Drawing the rest from reference TRBV5-6 and TRBJ2-7, the complete variable domain is DAGVTQSPTHLIKTRGQQVTLRCSPKSGHDTVSWYQQALGQGPQFIFQYYEEEERQRGNFPDRFSGHQFPNYSSELNVNALLLGDSALYLCASSFLTRGHEQYFGPGTRLTVT.

The chain has TRBV19 and TRBJ2-7, with TRBD2 matching 14 bases. The CDR3 has 17 residues. Germline CDR1 is LNHDA and CDR2 is SQIVND (reference sequence). V shed 7 bases and J 3 bases; nucleotides not matched to a gene: 11. The CDR3 coding sequence is TGTGCCAGTACCAAAGGGGGACTAGCGGGAGATAGCTACGAGCAGTACTTC. This gives the protein CASTKGGLAGDSYEQYF.

CDR3 sequence: CASSNTGGRIDEQFF. The CDR3 DNA reads as TGTGCCAGCAGTAATACAGGGGGTCGGATCGATGAGCAGTTCTTC. The rearrangement joins TRBV28 to TRBJ2-1, with TRBD1 identical over 8 bases. With 5 bases clipped from V and 8 bases from J, the junction kept 11 bases outside the gene matches. The CDR3 sequence is 15 residues long. Looked up from germline, CDR1 is MDHEN and CDR2 is SYDVKM.

The chain recombines TRBV4-2 with TRBJ1-5; D is perhaps TRBD1 (5 bases). V lost 0 bases and J lost 5, with 11 bases in between. The germline CDR1 and CDR2 sequences are LGHNA and YNFKEQ. This CDR3 is 15 amino acids long. CDR3 in DNA: TGTGCCAGCAGCCAAGATCAGGGCGGAGATCAGCCCCAGCATTTT. Encoded protein: CASSQDQGGDQPQHF.

This clone was counted between two and nine times. This chain links TRBV7-9 with TRBJ1-1; 9 nucleotides match TRBD1. The CDR3 is 14 residues long. After removal of 5 bases from V and 6 bases from J, the junction contained 7 bases not matched to a gene. The germline V gene has CDR1 SEHNR and CDR2 FQNEAQ (reference sequence). DNA for the CDR3: TGTGCCAGCAGCATAGGACAGGGGTTCTCTGAAGCTTTCTTT. Amino acids: CASSIGQGFSEAFF.

This chain joins TRBV12-5 and TRBJ2-1; weak D call: TRBD1 (5 bases). The CDR3 runs 14 residues. V was shortened by 5 bases and J by 7 bases, with 15 bases between the two germline ends. Germline-derived CDR1 and CDR2 are LGHNT and FRNRAP. CDR3 DNA sequence: TGTGCTAGTGGTCAGGGTATCACCCTTAATGAGCAGTTCTTC. It translates to CASGQGITLNEQFF.

The chain links TRBV2 to TRBJ2-3; 8 bases are a match to TRBD1. CDR1 SNHLY and CDR2 FYNNEI come from the germline V gene. The CDR3 is made up of 13 amino acids. With V trimmed by 8 bases and J by 0 bases, 1 base remained unmatched. CDR3 bases: TGTGCCAGCGGGACAGGAAGCACAGATACGCAGTATTTT. Amino acids: CASGTGSTDTQYF.

The rearrangement joins TRBV4-2 to TRBJ2-7; 7 bases align to TRBD1. This CDR3 contains 15 residues. Per germline, CDR1 LGHNA and CDR2 YNFKEQ. The trim removed 0 bases at V and 4 bases at J, leaving 6 bases unmatched. Here the CDR3 DNA reads TGTGCCAGCAGCCAAGATTACGGGACAGCTTACGAGCAGTACTTC. Translated, it gives CASSQDYGTAYEQYF.

The chain employs TRBV7-8 and TRBJ2-2, with D possibly matching TRBD2 (5 bases). Germline loops: CDR1 SGHVS, CDR2 FQNEAQ. V lost 4 bases and J 3 bases, leaving 12 bases between the germline ends. The CDR3 has 15 amino acids. This CDR3 is CASSYGNPHTGELFF. CDR3 bases: TGTGCCAGCAGCTACGGGAACCCACACACCGGGGAGCTGTTTTTT. Supplemented by reference TRBV7-8 and TRBJ2-2, the full variable domain reads GAGVSQSPRYKVAKRGQDVALRCDPISGHVSLFWYQQALGQGPEFLTYFQNEAQLDKSGLPSDRFFAERPEGSVSTLKIQRTQQEDSAVYLCASSYGNPHTGELFFGEGSRLTVL.

The sample holds a few counts of this clone. This chain uses TRBV7-2 with TRBJ2-1; possibly TRBD2 for D (7 bases). The length of the CDR3 is 14 residues. Deletions cut 2 bases from V and 7 bases from J, with 12 bases between. Germline V CDR1 and CDR2: SGHTA, FQGNSA. The CDR3 nucleotides are TGTGCCAGCAGCTTAAGGGGGGGTGAAAATGAGCAGTTCTTC. Amino acid sequence: CASSLRGGENEQFF.

V gene TRBV30 combines with J gene TRBJ1-5; 7 nucleotides line up with TRBD1. Germline lookup yields CDR1 GTSNPN and CDR2 SVGIG (reference sequence). This CDR3 is 14 amino acids long. With 4 bases clipped from V and 4 bases from J, the junction kept 7 bases outside the gene matches. The chain's CDR3 is CAWTPGQLNQPQHF. The CDR3 DNA is TGTGCCTGGACTCCGGGACAGCTTAATCAGCCCCAGCATTTT.

V gene TRBV4-3 combines with J gene TRBJ1-4, with D tentatively TRBD1 (6 bases). The ends were cut back, 0 bases at V and 10 bases at J, with 12 bases in the middle. The CDR3 sequence is 14 residues long. Germline CDR1 is LGHNA and CDR2 is YSLEER. For the CDR3, the DNA is TGCGCCAGCAGCCAAGACCGGGACATAGGAAAACTGTTTTTT. It is translated as CASSQDRDIGKLFF.